One and the same sample provided the 32 T cell receptor beta chains below, sequenced in a study of T cells after yellow fever vaccination. MiXCR, applied by TCRdb to the 5' RACE reads, yields one record per CDR3 protein. The table shows a few hundred thousand distinct CDR3 sequences, with around 4.5% occurring only once. The material was PBMCs, obtained 15 days after the yellow fever booster vaccination. The receptor set was obtained from a man aged 18 to 30 who received the YFV17D yellow fever vaccine.

This clonotype was seen repeatedly, ten times or more. The chain links TRBV5-6 to TRBJ2-7, with 7 bases matching TRBD1. The CDR3 has 15 residues. The V gene's germline CDR1 is SGHDT and CDR2 YYEEEE. The V segment lost 6 bases and the J segment 5 bases; nucleotides outside the gene matches: 14. The CDR3 nucleotides are TGTGCCAGCACCCCGGCCGACAGGGAAGGAAACGAGCAGTACTTC. The encoded protein is CASTPADREGNEQYF.

The chain has TRBV16 and TRBJ1-2; D not resolved. Deletions cut 0 bases from V and 4 bases from J, with 12 bases between. This CDR3 comprises 15 residues. The germline CDR1 and CDR2 sequences are KGHSY and FQNENV. This CDR3 reads CASSQSLMTAYGYTF. In DNA form, the CDR3 reads TGTGCCAGCAGCCAATCGTTGATGACGGCCTATGGCTACACCTTC.

The chain combines TRBV7-2 with TRBJ2-3; 11 bases map to TRBD2. This CDR3 region has 15 residues. Germline V lookup: CDR1 SGHTA, CDR2 FQGNSA. V lost 5 bases, J lost 7 bases, and 8 bases stayed unmatched. CDR3 sequence reads: CASSPGLAGSNTQYF. In nucleotides, the CDR3 is TGTGCCAGCAGCCCTGGACTAGCGGGTTCAAATACGCAGTATTTT.

This clonotype showed up just a few times. This rearrangement joins TRBV5-1 to TRBJ2-4; D remains ambiguous. Germline CDR1 reads SGHRS; CDR2 reads YFSETQ. V was cut by 3 bases and J by 8 bases, with 12 bases left in between. The CDR3 has 13 residues. The DNA for the CDR3 is TGCGCCAGCAGCTATCCTGGTGATGACATTCAGTACTTC. This translates into CASSYPGDDIQYF.

The chain uses TRBV4-1 and TRBJ1-1; maybe TRBD1 (6 bases). CDR1 MGHRA and CDR2 YSYEKL come from the germline V gene. CDR3 size: 13 residues. V was clipped by 6 bases and J by 1 base, with 9 bases between them. CDR3 nucleotide sequence: TGCGCCAGCAGACCGACAGGGAACACTGAAGCTTTCTTT. This gives the protein CASRPTGNTEAFF.

A few counts support this clonotype. The chain uses TRBV5-1 and TRBJ1-5; D may be TRBD1 (6 bases). The germline V gene encodes CDR1 SGHRS and CDR2 YFSETQ. The germline V and J ends were trimmed by 7 bases and 3 bases, with 11 bases remaining between them. The CDR3 runs to 13 residues. The CDR3 protein is CASRQAFNQPQHF. The CDR3 nucleotides are TGCGCCAGCCGACAGGCGTTCAATCAGCCCCAGCATTTT. Together with reference TRBV5-1 and TRBJ1-5, the CDR3 gives the full variable domain: KAGVTQTPRYLIKTRGQQVTLSCSPISGHRSVSWYQQTPGQGLQFLFEYFSETQRNKGNFPGRFSGRQFSNSRSEMNVSTLELGDSALYLCASRQAFNQPQHFGDGTRLSIL.

The chain couples TRBV4-2 to TRBJ1-5, with 8 nucleotides matching TRBD1. Per the germline V gene, CDR1 is LGHNA and CDR2 is YNFKEQ. This CDR3 region has 15 residues. V shed 3 bases and J 2 bases; nucleotides not matched to a gene: 3. The CDR3, as DNA: TGTGCCAGCAGCCATACGGGACAGGGCAATCAGCCCCAGCATTTT. Encoded protein: CASSHTGQGNQPQHF.

This clonotype was counted at least ten times. The rearrangement joins TRBV5-1 to TRBJ2-2, with D unresolved. CDR3 size: 14 residues. V was clipped by 4 bases and J by 4 bases, with 11 bases between them. Germline V CDR1 and CDR2: SGHRS, YFSETQ. The CDR3 spells CASSVSRFTGELFF. In DNA form, the CDR3 reads TGCGCCAGCAGCGTATCCAGGTTCACCGGGGAGCTGTTTTTT.

This clonotype has just a few counts. This chain uses TRBV29-1 with TRBJ2-6; D unresolved. The CDR3 extends over 13 amino acids. Germline CDR1 SQVTM, CDR2 ANQGSEA. The V end lost 7 bases, the J end lost 1 base, and 8 bases lay between the germline ends. CDR3 protein: CSAGESGANVLTF. DNA for the CDR3: TGCAGCGCCGGAGAGTCTGGGGCCAACGTCCTGACTTTC.

This clonotype was detected ten times or more. This sequence joins TRBV27 and TRBJ1-2; the match to TRBD1 covers 7 bases. This CDR3 has 15 residues. In germline, CDR1 is MNHEY, CDR2 SMNVEV (reference sequence). J gave up 5 bases and V 2 bases, and 8 bases lay outside the gene matches. This CDR3 reads CASSLTLGTAYGYTF. The CDR3 nucleotides read TGTGCCAGCAGTTTAACCCTCGGGACAGCTTATGGCTACACCTTC.

This clonotype was observed at least ten times. The chain links TRBV7-2 to TRBJ2-3; no definite D call. V lost 5 bases to trimming and J lost 6 bases, with 12 bases between them. CDR1 and CDR2 (germline): SGHTA, FQGNSA. CDR3 length equals 13 residues. CDR3 amino acids: CASSRTHRDTQYF. The DNA for the CDR3 is TGTGCCAGCAGCCGCACCCACCGGGATACGCAGTATTTT. Complete variable domain (other parts from reference TRBV7-2 and TRBJ2-3): GAGVSQSPSNKVTEKGKDVELRCDPISGHTALYWYRQSLGQGLEFLIYFQGNSAPDKSGLPSDRFSAERTGGSVSTLTIQRTQQEDSAVYLCASSRTHRDTQYFGPGTRLTVL.

A few counts support this clonotype. CDR3 region: CASSLGAGANPGIYGYTF. CDR3 sequence (DNA): TGCGCCAGCAGCTTGGGAGCAGGGGCTAACCCCGGGATCTATGGCTACACCTTC. The chain is built from TRBV5-1 and TRBJ1-2; TRBD1 is a possible D gene (6 bases). V lost 0 bases, J lost 4 bases, and 22 bases lay in between. The V gene's germline CDR1 is SGHRS and CDR2 YFSETQ. The CDR3 contains 18 residues.

This clonotype has only a few counts. The chain links TRBV11-2 to TRBJ2-7; 9 bases are a match to TRBD1. Germline assignment: CDR1 SGHAT and CDR2 FQNNGV. CDR3 length: 16 amino acids. V dropped 4 bases and J dropped 2; count of bases not matched to a gene: 9. The CDR3 here is CASSSVSGQGTYEQYF. Here the CDR3 DNA reads TGTGCCAGCAGCTCCGTATCAGGACAGGGGACCTACGAGCAGTACTTC.

The V and J genes are TRBV10-3 and TRBJ1-2; TRBD1 might be the D (6 bases). CDR1 is ENHRY and CDR2 is SYGVKD in the germline V gene. V lost 6 bases, J lost 0 bases, and 14 bases lay in between. The CDR3 sequence is 15 residues long. In DNA form, the CDR3 reads TGTGCCATCAGCGGGGGGGCCCTAACTAACTATGGCTACACCTTC. Translation: CAISGGALTNYGYTF.

This clonotype was seen more than once but under ten times. This chain uses TRBV2 with TRBJ1-6; maybe TRBD1 (6 bases). The CDR3 has 15 residues. Germline V gene data show CDR1 as SNHLY and CDR2 as FYNNEI. The V end lost 4 bases, the J end lost 11 bases, and 18 bases lay between the germline ends. Here the CDR3 reads CASSADGGRGPPLHF. The CDR3 DNA reads as TGTGCCAGCAGTGCCGATGGCGGCAGGGGTCCACCCCTCCACTTT.

This clonotype was observed at least ten times. This chain uses TRBV5-6 with TRBJ1-5; D is possibly TRBD1 (6 bases). Between the trimmed V and J ends, which lost 4 bases and 2 bases, there was a span of 10 bases. This CDR3 contains 14 residues. Germline CDR1 reads SGHDT; CDR2 reads YYEEEE. The CDR3 sequence: CASSGAGGNQPQHF. As DNA, the CDR3 is TGTGCCAGCAGCGGGGCAGGGGGCAATCAGCCCCAGCATTTT.

This chain links TRBV18 with TRBJ2-5, with a tentative D call TRBD2 (5 bases). V dropped 3 bases and J dropped 1 base, with 9 bases sitting between them. The CDR3 extends over 14 amino acids. Germline loops: CDR1 KGHSH, CDR2 LQKENI. In nucleotides, the CDR3 is TGTGCCAGCTCACCCCCCAGCGGCCAAGAGACCCAGTACTTC. This gives the protein CASSPPSGQETQYF.

V and J are TRBV6-6 and TRBJ2-1, with TRBD1 matching over 7 bases. The CDR3 consists of 13 residues. Germline CDR1 reads MNHNY; CDR2 reads SVGAGI (reference sequence). V trimming: 7 bases; J trimming: 4 bases; junction bases outside the gene matches: 4. Written as DNA, the CDR3 is TGTGCCAGCATAGCCAGGGGGTACAATGAGCAGTTCTTC. It yields the protein CASIARGYNEQFF.

This clonotype was detected many times. The chain employs TRBV5-1 and TRBJ2-2, with a possible D match to TRBD1 (5 bases). The CDR3 covers 13 residues. The V end was cut by 4 bases, the J end by 5 bases, with 9 bases between. The germline gives CDR1 SGHRS, CDR2 YFSETQ. The CDR3 DNA reads TGCGCCAGCAGCAATCAGGGTACCGGGGAGCTGTTTTTT. It yields the protein CASSNQGTGELFF.

This clonotype showed up just a few times. The V gene is TRBV29-1, the J gene TRBJ2-5, with D tentatively TRBD2 (5 bases). The CDR3 is 13 residues long. V was cut by 3 bases and J by 5 bases, with 13 bases left in between. Germline CDR1 and CDR2: SQVTM and ANQGSEA. CDR3 sequence reads: CSVDRGVGETQYF. CDR3 nucleotides: TGCAGCGTTGATCGGGGAGTGGGTGAGACCCAGTACTTC. Looking up the rest from reference TRBV29-1 and TRBJ2-5 gives the full variable domain: SAVISQKPSRDICQRGTSLTIQCQVDSQVTMMFWYRQQPGQSLTLIATANQGSEATYESGFVIDKFPISRPNLTFSTLTVSNMSPEDSSIYLCSVDRGVGETQYFGPGTRLLVL.

This clonotype was counted ten times or more. The chain joins TRBV7-8 to TRBJ2-6; a weak D match, TRBD2 (5 bases). V lost 0 bases and J lost 0, with 12 bases in between. Germline V gene lookup returns CDR1 SGHVS and CDR2 FQNEAQ. This CDR3 has 18 residues. DNA for the CDR3: TGTGCCAGCAGCTTAGCAGGGTTGGACTTCTCTGGGGCCAACGTCCTGACTTTC. This translates into CASSLAGLDFSGANVLTF. The full variable domain, its missing parts supplied by reference TRBV7-8 and TRBJ2-6, is GAGVSQSPRYKVAKRGQDVALRCDPISGHVSLFWYQQALGQGPEFLTYFQNEAQLDKSGLPSDRFFAERPEGSVSTLKIQRTQQEDSAVYLCASSLAGLDFSGANVLTFGAGSRLTVL.

This clonotype was detected ten times or more. This sequence joins TRBV20-1 and TRBJ1-1; no firm D call. The V end was cut by 3 bases, the J end by 1 base, with 3 bases between. This CDR3 has 11 residues. CDR1 and CDR2 (germline): DFQATT, SNEGSKA (reference sequence). The CDR3 nucleotides read TGCAGTGCTAGGTGGAACACTGAAGCTTTCTTT. It codes for CSARWNTEAFF.

This clonotype has a handful of counts. The gene calls are TRBV5-6 and TRBJ1-3, with no clear D. Germline V lookup: CDR1 SGHDT, CDR2 YYEEEE. V dropped 0 bases and J dropped 3 bases, with 7 bases sitting between them. There are 14 residues in the CDR3. CDR3 amino acids: CASSLDGFGNTIYF. The CDR3 DNA is TGTGCCAGCAGCTTGGACGGCTTTGGAAACACCATATATTTT.

This clonotype appeared a few times. J is TRBJ2-3 and V is TRBV5-1; D tentatively reads TRBD1 or TRBD2 (5 bases each). Germline V CDR1 and CDR2: SGHRS, YFSETQ. V was clipped by 4 bases and J by 2 bases, with 11 bases between them. The CDR3 has 14 amino acids. CDR3 coding DNA: TGCGCCAGCAGCCGGGGACGTCCCACAGATACGCAGTATTTT. It translates to CASSRGRPTDTQYF.

This clonotype occurred a few times. The chain links TRBV12-3 or TRBV12-4 to TRBJ2-5; D might be TRBD2 (6 bases). The V end lost 6 bases, the J end lost 7 bases, and 15 bases lay between the germline ends. The CDR3 has 13 residues. Here the CDR3 DNA reads TGTGCCAGCAGCCTCGGGGAGGTGGGGACCCAGTACTTC. Amino acids: CASSLGEVGTQYF.

This chain uses TRBV5-4 with TRBJ2-5; 7 nucleotides align to TRBD1. The V gene end was trimmed by 4 bases and the J gene end by 1 base; junction bases not matched to a gene: 4. Germline V gene lookup returns CDR1 SGHNT and CDR2 YYREEE (reference sequence). The CDR3 runs 14 residues. The CDR3 region has the DNA TGTGCCAGCAGCCGGGACAGCGGCCAAGAGACCCAGTACTTC. Its translation is CASSRDSGQETQYF.

This clonotype has a count of ten or more. This chain connects TRBV5-5 to TRBJ2-7, with D perhaps assigned TRBD1 or TRBD2 (5 bases each). V lost 4 bases and J 6 bases, leaving 20 bases between the germline ends. This CDR3 region has 15 residues. Germline CDR1 is SGHKS and CDR2 is YYEKEE (reference sequence). DNA for the CDR3: TGTGCCAGCAGCCACCGGGACCCCCCGTCGGGCGAGCAGTACTTC. Translated: CASSHRDPPSGEQYF.

This clonotype appeared many times. The chain has TRBV20-1 and TRBJ1-2; D not resolved. The CDR3 runs 11 residues. V lost 5 bases, J lost 5 bases, and 9 bases lay in between. The germline CDR1 and CDR2 sequences are DFQATT and SNEGSKA (reference sequence). CDR3 DNA: TGCAGTGCTCTTACACTATATGGCTACACCTTC. Translation: CSALTLYGYTF.

This clonotype has just a few counts. The gene calls are TRBV6-2 or TRBV6-3 and TRBJ2-2; 7 bases are shared with TRBD1. CDR1 and CDR2 (germline): MNHEY, SVGEGT. The ends lost 11 bases at V and 1 base at J; junction bases unmatched: 13. The CDR3 is made up of 16 amino acids. CDR3 DNA sequence: TGTGCCTCAGGGTCTACCGGGACAGTGAACACCGGGGAGCTGTTTTTT. This translates into CASGSTGTVNTGELFF.

J is TRBJ2-1 and V is TRBV20-1; the D gene is possibly TRBD2 (7 bases). Trimming cost V 2 bases and J 0 bases, with 14 bases left between them. CDR1 DFQATT and CDR2 SNEGSKA come from the germline V gene (reference sequence). The CDR3 runs to 16 residues. CDR3 residues: CSARLGGGSSYNEQFF. The CDR3 DNA is TGCAGTGCTAGATTAGGGGGGGGAAGCTCCTACAATGAGCAGTTCTTC.

This clonotype was counted at least ten times. V gene TRBV7-2 combines with J gene TRBJ1-4; D may be TRBD1 (6 bases). The V end was cut by 5 bases, the J end by 6 bases, with 10 bases between. The germline V gene has CDR1 SGHTA and CDR2 FQGNSA. This CDR3 is 13 amino acids long. CDR3 residues: CASSPTGYEKLFF. The CDR3 DNA sequence: TGTGCCAGCAGCCCGACAGGATATGAAAAACTGTTTTTT.

This clonotype was observed a handful of times. The V gene is TRBV5-1, the J gene TRBJ1-4; 12 bases are a match to TRBD1. With 4 bases clipped from V and 7 bases from J, the junction kept 14 bases outside the gene matches. The CDR3 length is 18 residues. From germline, CDR1 is SGHRS and CDR2 YFSETQ. Written as DNA, the CDR3 is TGCGCCAGCAGCCCCTCCCGGGACAGGGGGCGCCTGGGTGAAAAACTGTTTTTT. Protein sequence: CASSPSRDRGRLGEKLFF.